The 22 T cell receptor beta chains given below trace back to one sample, sequenced in a study of naive and memory T cell subsets. An equimolar mix of two oligonucleotides served as the beta constant-region primer for TRBC1 and TRBC2. Nested alpha and beta constant-region primers with the SP2 primer drove four PCR rounds on ligated cDNA. TCRdb re-analysed the UMI-ligation and nested PCR reads in MiXCR, keeping a single row per CDR3 protein. The data show about 23,000 distinct CDR3 sequences, more than 7% seen once. The sequencing input was central memory CD8+ T cells from blood. Receptor source: a human donor in good health.

This clonotype was recorded a few times. The V call is TRBV27, the J call TRBJ1-4; unclear D gene. V was cut by 5 bases and J by 8 bases, with 12 bases left in between. The CDR3 is 13 residues long. Germline-derived CDR1 and CDR2 are MNHEY and SMNVEV (reference sequence). In nucleotides, the CDR3 is TGTGCCAGCAGTCCGGACGGGTTAGAAAAACTGTTTTTT. Translating gives CASSPDGLEKLFF.

There are a few counts of this clonotype. This sequence joins TRBV7-6 and TRBJ1-1; unclear D gene. Germline CDR1 SGHVS, CDR2 FNYEAQ. V gave up 1 base and J gave up 6 bases, with 15 bases separating them. The CDR3 extends over 15 amino acids. This CDR3 reads CASSLVGGGSPEAFF. The CDR3 nucleotides are TGTGCCAGCAGCTTAGTTGGTGGCGGGTCCCCTGAAGCTTTCTTT.

This clonotype was counted at least ten times. The rearrangement joins TRBV5-1 to TRBJ2-7; TRBD1 aligns across 8 bases. From germline, CDR1 is SGHRS and CDR2 YFSETQ. The ends lost 0 bases at V and 4 bases at J; junction bases unmatched: 3. The length of the CDR3 is 14 residues. The CDR3 region has the DNA TGCGCCAGCAGCTTGGGGCAGGGGGCGTACGAGCAGTACTTC. It encodes CASSLGQGAYEQYF.

This clonotype was counted ten times or more. The chain joins TRBV6-1 to TRBJ2-1; no reliable D call. Trimming shortened V by 5 bases and J by 5 bases, and 10 bases separated the two germline ends. In germline, CDR1 is MNHNS, CDR2 SASEGT. The CDR3 extends over 13 amino acids. CDR3 coding DNA: TGTGCCAGCAGTAACACAGATAACAATGAGCAGTTCTTC. Protein sequence: CASSNTDNNEQFF.

The chain combines TRBV6-1 with TRBJ2-1; tentatively, D is TRBD1 or TRBD2 (6 bases each). V lost 0 bases to trimming and J lost 5 bases, with 11 bases between them. Germline loops: CDR1 MNHNS, CDR2 SASEGT. This CDR3 has 15 residues. This CDR3 reads CASSEAQGGHNEQFF. DNA of the CDR3: TGTGCCAGCAGTGAAGCGCAAGGGGGGCACAATGAGCAGTTCTTC.

This clonotype was seen ten or more times. V usage is TRBV7-6 and J usage is TRBJ2-7; D remains ambiguous. V lost 4 bases and J 4 bases, leaving 17 bases between the germline ends. Germline CDR1 SGHVS, CDR2 FNYEAQ. The CDR3 sequence is 15 residues long. CDR3 residues: CASSSRSGPDYEQYF. The DNA of the CDR3 is TGTGCCAGCAGCTCCAGGTCTGGGCCGGATTACGAGCAGTACTTC.

By share, this clonotype counts as medium-sized (0.01 to 0.1%). The gene calls are TRBV10-3 and TRBJ2-1; 15 bases fit TRBD2. V was pared by 4 bases and J by 4 bases, with 2 bases of the junction left unmatched. The germline CDR1 and CDR2 sequences are ENHRY and SYGVKD. The CDR3 consists of 16 residues. CDR3 residues: CAISAGTSGRYNEQFF. The DNA of the CDR3 is TGTGCCATCAGTGCGGGGACTAGCGGGAGGTACAATGAGCAGTTCTTC.

This chain connects TRBV6-1 to TRBJ2-5; D gene ambiguous. Looked up from germline, CDR1 is MNHNS and CDR2 is SASEGT. Between the trimmed V and J ends, which lost 7 bases and 7 bases, there was a span of 16 bases. CDR3 length equals 13 residues. The CDR3 region has the DNA TGTGCCAGCAAAACCACGGGTTGGCGGACCCAGTACTTC. It codes for CASKTTGWRTQYF.

By share, this clonotype ranks as medium-sized. V is TRBV6-2 or TRBV6-3 and J is TRBJ1-5, with 9 bases fitting TRBD1. Germline trimming cut 6 bases from V and 6 bases from J; bases unmatched to any gene: 6. Germline CDR1 reads MNHEY; CDR2 reads SVGEGT. The length of the CDR3 is 14 residues. The CDR3, as DNA: TGTGCCAGCAGCTCCGGACAGGGGATTCAGCCCCAGCATTTT. Translation gives CASSSGQGIQPQHF.

The chain employs TRBV6-2 or TRBV6-3 and TRBJ2-1, with a weak D call TRBD2 (6 bases). Germline lookup yields CDR1 MNHEY and CDR2 SVGEGT. Between the trimmed V and J ends, which lost 6 bases and 4 bases, there was a span of 13 bases. The CDR3 is made up of 14 amino acids. The CDR3, as DNA: TGTGCCAGCAGGTGGCGGGATGGGTACAATGAGCAGTTCTTC. Its protein is CASRWRDGYNEQFF.

This clonotype was detected ten times or more. The chain is built from TRBV6-2 or TRBV6-3 and TRBJ2-2; D uncertain. The CDR3 runs to 14 residues. The V end lost 5 bases, the J end lost 3 bases, and 10 bases lay between the germline ends. The germline CDR1 and CDR2 sequences are MNHEY and SVGEGT. CDR3 DNA sequence: TGTGCCAGCAGTACCGGAAGGGACACCGGGGAGCTGTTTTTT. Amino acid sequence: CASSTGRDTGELFF.

This clonotype came up many times. The genes are TRBV7-9 and TRBJ2-1; 11 bases match TRBD1. Per the germline V gene, CDR1 is SEHNR and CDR2 is FQNEAQ (reference sequence). V lost 4 bases to trimming and J lost 7 bases; unmatched junction nucleotides: 6. This CDR3 comprises 15 residues. CDR3 in amino acids: CASSYGQGAENEQFF. The DNA for the CDR3 is TGTGCCAGCAGCTATGGACAGGGGGCAGAAAATGAGCAGTTCTTC.

This clonotype was observed a few times. J is TRBJ2-2 and V is TRBV7-8; 7 nucleotides line up with TRBD2. J gave up 3 bases and V 1 base, and 11 bases lay outside the gene matches. Germline V gives CDR1 SGHVS, CDR2 FQNEAQ. The CDR3 loop spans 18 amino acids. CDR3: CASSLVVWLAEYTGELFF. In DNA form, the CDR3 reads TGTGCCAGCAGCTTAGTAGTTTGGCTAGCGGAATACACCGGGGAGCTGTTTTTT.

The chain links TRBV12-3 or TRBV12-4 to TRBJ2-6; TRBD1 agrees at 10 bases. Germline trimming cut 6 bases from V and 0 bases from J; bases unmatched to any gene: 8. The CDR3 spans 18 residues. CDR3 in amino acids: CASSHRQGASSGANVLTF. The CDR3, as DNA: TGTGCCAGCAGCCATCGACAGGGGGCGAGCTCTGGGGCCAACGTCCTGACTTTC.

By share, this clonotype ranks as medium-sized. The V call is TRBV20-1, the J call TRBJ1-2, with D uncertain. CDR1 and CDR2 (germline): DFQATT, SNEGSKA (reference sequence). The CDR3 extends over 11 amino acids. The V end lost 4 bases, the J end lost 4 bases, and 7 bases lay between the germline ends. The CDR3 sequence: CSAIRGYGYTF. DNA for the CDR3: TGCAGTGCTATCCGGGGCTATGGCTACACCTTC.

In its sample, this clonotype ranks as medium-sized (0.01 to 0.1%). The chain links TRBV4-3 to TRBJ2-5; D perhaps matches TRBD2 (6 bases). From germline, CDR1 is LGHNA and CDR2 YSLEER. The V gene lost 0 bases and the J gene lost 5 bases, with 13 bases spanning the gap. The CDR3 consists of 15 residues. In nucleotides, the CDR3 is TGCGCCAGCAGCCAAGACTTTACTAGCCCGGAGACCCAGTACTTC. The encoded protein is CASSQDFTSPETQYF.

The chain uses TRBV20-1 and TRBJ2-7, with 10 bases identical to TRBD1. Unmatched junction bases numbered 7, after V lost 6 bases and J lost 2 bases. The CDR3 is 14 amino acids. CDR1 and CDR2 from the germline V gene are DFQATT and SNEGSKA (reference sequence). In DNA, the CDR3 is TGCAGTGCCCCCGGGGGACAGGGGCCCTACGAGCAGTACTTC. Translated, it gives CSAPGGQGPYEQYF.

This clonotype has a handful of counts. The genes are TRBV6-5 and TRBJ2-6; 7 bases match TRBD2. Germline CDR1 and CDR2: MNHEY and SVGAGI. The CDR3 contains 19 residues. The junction had 10 bases not matched to a gene; V was cut back by 2 bases and J by 0 bases. The CDR3 is CASSYIIGGGFSGANVLTF. The DNA of the CDR3 is TGTGCCAGCAGTTACATCATCGGCGGGGGATTCTCTGGGGCCAACGTCCTGACTTTC.

There are many counts of this clonotype. The J gene is TRBJ2-1, the V gene TRBV9, with 7 bases that match TRBD2. This CDR3 has 13 residues. V lost 4 bases, J lost 3 bases, and 1 base stayed unmatched. CDR1 and CDR2 (germline): SGDLS, YYNGEE. In DNA form, the CDR3 reads TGTGCCAGCAGCTCGGGGGGCTACAATGAGCAGTTCTTC. Translation gives CASSSGGYNEQFF.

This clonotype appeared a single time. The J gene is TRBJ2-1, the V gene TRBV29-1; 9 bases fit TRBD1. Trimming at V came to 4 bases and at J to 0 bases, leaving 7 bases not matched to a gene. This CDR3 has 16 amino acids. Germline CDR1 SQVTM, CDR2 ANQGSEA. CDR3 sequence: CSVVEGQGSSYNEQFF. CDR3 DNA sequence: TGCAGCGTTGTGGAAGGACAGGGGAGCTCCTACAATGAGCAGTTCTTC.

This clonotype was picked up a small number of times. The V and J genes are TRBV12-3 or TRBV12-4 and TRBJ2-7; no reliable D call. V was trimmed by 11 bases and J by 3 bases, leaving 11 bases between them. The CDR3 is 11 amino acids. CDR3 coding DNA: TGTGCCTCCGGTATTTACTACGAGCAGTACTTC. Protein sequence: CASGIYYEQYF.

The chain uses TRBV24-1 and TRBJ2-1; a possible D gene is TRBD1 (7 bases). This CDR3 region has 13 residues. V lost 3 bases to trimming and J lost 8 bases, with 10 bases between them. CDR1 is KGHDR and CDR2 is SFDVKD in the germline V gene. Here the CDR3 reads CATSDVRGDEQFF. CDR3 in DNA: TGTGCCACCAGTGATGTCAGGGGGGATGAGCAGTTCTTC.